This TCR beta chain is from a study of shared clonotypes between healthy human individuals. At the level of the study: Samples came from a couple of female and three male donors aged 18 to 49.

As handled by the study authors: Filtering differed, since immunoSEQ gave only junction sequences and no quality scores. The assay was immunoSEQ multiplex PCR, and TCRdb's table has in-frame clones only and misses some. From that table come the V and J calls and clone size; the DNA was used to work out D and trimming. The sample lists about 1.1 million clones; around 82% were seen once. The V gene lost 5 bases and the J gene lost 2 bases, with 8 bases spanning the gap. Per the germline V gene, CDR1 is SGHAT and CDR2 is FQDESV (reference sequence). CDR3 size: 13 residues. The chain combines TRBV11-1 with TRBJ2-3; D unresolved. Sequencing was performed on memory CD4+ T cells from PBMCs. The subset: CD45RA-negative fraction. The sequence was obtained from a young man in good health. Some clones in this sample may be carry-over from other donors' samples. The CDR3 DNA is TGTGCCAGCAGCGCCACAACCACAGATACGCAGTATTTT. It is translated as CASSATTTDTQYF. Variable domain in full (rest from reference TRBV11-1 and TRBJ2-3): EAEVAQSPRYKITEKSQAVAFWCDPISGHATLYWYRQILGQGPELLVQFQDESVVDDSQLPKDRFSAERLKGVDSTLKIQPAELGDSAMYLCASSATTTDTQYFGPGTRLTVL.